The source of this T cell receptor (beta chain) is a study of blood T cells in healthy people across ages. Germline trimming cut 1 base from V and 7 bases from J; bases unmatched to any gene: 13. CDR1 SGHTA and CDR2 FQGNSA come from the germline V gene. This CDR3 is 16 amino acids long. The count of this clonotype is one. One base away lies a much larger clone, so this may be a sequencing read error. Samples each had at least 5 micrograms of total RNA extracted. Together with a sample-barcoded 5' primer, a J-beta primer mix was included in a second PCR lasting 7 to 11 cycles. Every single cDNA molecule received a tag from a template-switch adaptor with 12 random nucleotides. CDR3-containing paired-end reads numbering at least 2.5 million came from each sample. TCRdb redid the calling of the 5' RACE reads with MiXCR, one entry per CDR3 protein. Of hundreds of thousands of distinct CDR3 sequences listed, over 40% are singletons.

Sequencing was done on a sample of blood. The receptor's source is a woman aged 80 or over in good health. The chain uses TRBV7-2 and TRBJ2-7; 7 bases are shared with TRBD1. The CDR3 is CASSLVGTAVQWEQYF. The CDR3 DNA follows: TGTGCCAGCAGCTTAGTGGGGACAGCCGTACAATGGGAGCAGTACTTC.